The 8 T cell receptor beta chains below come from one sample, sequenced in a study of metastatic and nonmetastatic thyroid tumors. Among the patients, none had received any treatment before thyroid surgery. TCRdb re-clonotyped the PCR reads via MiXCR. This table has roughly 28,000 clones, roughly 15% appearing once. The sequencing input was blood. The receptors were gathered from a female donor with papillary thyroid cancer or a benign thyroid nodule (not recorded which). Some clones in this sample may be carry-over from other donors' samples.

The V call is TRBV20-1, the J call TRBJ2-1; TRBD1 matches at 8 bases. The germline CDR1 and CDR2 sequences are DFQATT and SNEGSKA (reference sequence). The CDR3 extends over 15 amino acids. Unmatched junction bases numbered 7, after V lost 6 bases and J lost 0 bases. CDR3 sequence: CSAAPQGVSYNEQFF. The CDR3 DNA follows: TGCAGTGCCGCTCCACAGGGGGTCTCCTACAATGAGCAGTTCTTC.

This clone has more than one count but fewer than ten. A read error may account for a junction end that differs from germline. CDR3 amino acids: CAGSEDGRRYNEQFF. As DNA, the CDR3 is TGTGCCGGCAGTGAGGATGGGAGGCGATACAATGAGCAGTTCTTC. This chain connects TRBV2 to TRBJ2-1, with D perhaps matching TRBD2 (6 bases). This CDR3 is 15 amino acids long. Germline loops: CDR1 SNHLY, CDR2 FYNNEI.

The chain has TRBV28 and TRBJ1-1, with 7 bases lining up with TRBD1. Germline V gene sequence: CDR1 MDHEN, CDR2 SYDVKM. V lost 6 bases to trimming and J lost 5 bases; unmatched junction nucleotides: 3. The CDR3 totals 12 residues. The DNA for the CDR3 is TGTGCCAGCAGCGACAGGGTTACTGAAGCTTTCTTT. This codes for CASSDRVTEAFF.

With regard to this clone: With a much larger clone just one base away, this may be a read error. V and J are TRBV9 and TRBJ1-4; D is perhaps TRBD1 (6 bases). Germline loops: CDR1 SGDLS, CDR2 YYNGEE. The CDR3 is made up of 15 amino acids. The V gene lost 2 bases and the J gene lost 7 bases, with 15 bases spanning the gap. The CDR3 loop reads CASSVQPGAAEKLFF. CDR3 DNA: TGTGCCAGCAGCGTTCAACCGGGGGCGGCTGAAAAACTGTTTTTT.

This clone turned up a few times. This rearrangement joins TRBV10-1 to TRBJ2-1; D is unresolved. The CDR3 is 15 residues long. Trimming left V 2 bases short and J 6 bases short, with 14 bases between. Germline V gives CDR1 WNHNN, CDR2 SYGVQD (reference sequence). The CDR3 reads CASSEGWVMVNEQFF. The CDR3 region has the DNA TGCGCCAGCAGTGAGGGCTGGGTAATGGTCAATGAGCAGTTCTTC.

This clone occurred a few times. This clone may be a read error of a much larger clone one base away. Other DNA sequences in this sample translate to the same CDR3. The chain has TRBV6-4 and TRBJ2-2; 8 bases line up with TRBD1. The CDR3 spans 14 residues. V dropped 6 bases and J dropped 8; count of bases not matched to a gene: 8. CDR1 MRHNA and CDR2 SNTAGT come from the germline V gene. The CDR3 coding sequence is TGTGCCAGCAGAACGGACAGGGCCATTGGGGAGCTGTTTTTT. Its protein is CASRTDRAIGELFF.

This clone was counted ten times or more. The chain employs TRBV3-1 and TRBJ2-1; D may match TRBD1 or TRBD2 (5 bases each). The CDR3 runs to 15 residues. Trimming removed 6 bases from V and 2 bases from J, with 14 bases in between. Germline CDR1 and CDR2: LGHDT and YNNKEL (reference sequence). Here the CDR3 reads CASSRPRDPYNEQFF. The CDR3 DNA reads TGTGCCAGCAGTAGGCCCCGGGACCCCTACAATGAGCAGTTCTTC.

This clone was seen at least ten times. The CDR3 nucleotides read TGTGCCAGCAGCCAAGGTACAGGGGGCAATCAGCCCCAGCATTTT. Amino acids: CASSQGTGGNQPQHF. The chain couples TRBV4-2 to TRBJ1-5, with 7 bases lining up with TRBD1. With V trimmed by 1 base and J by 2 bases, 2 bases remained unmatched. Looked up from germline, CDR1 is LGHNA and CDR2 is YNFKEQ. The CDR3 spans 15 residues.